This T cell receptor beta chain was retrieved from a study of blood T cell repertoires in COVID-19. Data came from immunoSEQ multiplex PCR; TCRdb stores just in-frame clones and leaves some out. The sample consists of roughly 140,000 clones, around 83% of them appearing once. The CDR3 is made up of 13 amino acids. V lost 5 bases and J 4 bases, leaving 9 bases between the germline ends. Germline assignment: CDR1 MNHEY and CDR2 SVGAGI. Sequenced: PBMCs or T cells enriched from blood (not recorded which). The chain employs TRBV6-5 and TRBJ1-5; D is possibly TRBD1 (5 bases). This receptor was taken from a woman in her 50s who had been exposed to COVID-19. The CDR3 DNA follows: TGTGCCAGCAGTCGGTCAGGGAATCAGCCCCAGCATTTT. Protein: CASSRSGNQPQHF.